One and the same sample provided the 10 T cell receptor beta chains below, sequenced in a study of blood T cell repertoires in COVID-19. The method was immunoSEQ multiplex PCR; TCRdb's version includes in-frame clones alone and lacks a portion of them. The sample contains about 160,000 clones, 80% to 90% of which appear only once. Sequencing was carried out using peripheral blood. These receptor sequences come from a man aged 40-49 years with acute or convalescent COVID-19.

About this clone itself: The germline gene is not matched at one end of the junction; a read error may be the cause. This chain uses TRBV5-1 with TRBJ1-2; TRBD1 might be the D (6 bases). The V gene's germline CDR1 is SGHRS and CDR2 YFSETQ. The CDR3 length is 14 residues. CDR3 sequence reads: CARSWGGPDYGYTF. DNA of the CDR3: TGCGCCCGCAGCTGGGGGGGGCCGGACTATGGCTACACCTTC.

The chain carries TRBV19 and TRBJ2-1; 10 bases align to TRBD1. This CDR3 region has 16 residues. In germline, CDR1 is LNHDA, CDR2 SQIVND (reference sequence). V dropped 4 bases and J dropped 7; count of bases not matched to a gene: 10. CDR3 DNA sequence: TGTGCCAGTAGTACCTCGACAGGGGGCGGGTTGAATGAGCAGTTCTTC. It encodes CASSTSTGGGLNEQFF.

This chain joins TRBV7-2 and TRBJ1-3, with a possible D match to TRBD1 (6 bases). CDR3 length: 14 amino acids. Germline V gives CDR1 SGHTA, CDR2 FQGNSA. Trimming removed 6 bases from V and 3 bases from J, with 12 bases in between. The DNA for the CDR3 is TGTGCCAGCAGTCAACAGGGAGATGGAAACACCATATATTTT. Translating it yields CASSQQGDGNTIYF.

The chain has TRBV7-2 and TRBJ2-7, with D possibly TRBD2 on 5 matching bases. The V gene lost 1 base and the J gene lost 11 bases, with 18 bases spanning the gap. Germline V lookup: CDR1 SGHTA, CDR2 FQGNSA. CDR3 length equals 14 residues. The DNA for the CDR3 is TGTGCCAGCAGCTTAGGTGCGGGTTTTAGTGAAGAGTACTTC. This encodes CASSLGAGFSEEYF.

This rearrangement joins TRBV6-1 to TRBJ1-2; weak D call: TRBD1 (5 bases). The CDR3 contains 14 residues. CDR1 MNHNS and CDR2 SASEGT come from the germline V gene. Trimming removed 0 bases at V and 11 bases at J, with 16 bases between. CDR3 DNA: TGTGCCAGCAGTGAAGCGGTTGGCAGGGCCGAATACACCTTC. Its protein is CASSEAVGRAEYTF.

This chain uses TRBV5-4 with TRBJ2-7, with D unclear. The CDR3 is 13 residues long. The V gene's germline CDR1 is SGHNT and CDR2 YYREEE (reference sequence). Deletions cut 2 bases from V and 3 bases from J, with 9 bases between. Here the CDR3 reads CASSFAADYEQYF. The CDR3 DNA reads as TGTGCCAGCAGCTTTGCGGCCGACTACGAGCAGTACTTC. The full variable domain, its missing parts supplied by reference TRBV5-4 and TRBJ2-7, is ETGVTQSPTHLIKTRGQQVTLRCSSQSGHNTVSWYQQALGQGPQFIFQYYREEENGRGNFPPRFSGLQFPNYSSELNVNALELDDSALYLCASSFAADYEQYFGPGTRLTVT.

The chain is built from TRBV29-1 and TRBJ1-4, with 7 bases that match TRBD1. Germline V gives CDR1 SQVTM, CDR2 ANQGSEA. J was trimmed by 2 bases and V by 7 bases; bases with no gene match: 10. The CDR3 has 15 residues. The CDR3 here is CSARSEGATNEKLFF. The CDR3, as DNA: TGCAGCGCTCGGAGCGAGGGGGCGACTAATGAAAAACTGTTTTTT.

This chain's CDR3 is CASRTTGATQYF. CDR3 coding DNA: TGTGCCAGCAGGACGACAGGGGCAACCCAGTACTTC. The genes are TRBV5-6 and TRBJ2-5; 8 positions agree with TRBD1. Trimming took 5 bases from V and 8 from J; bases not matched to a gene: 5. The CDR3 consists of 12 residues. CDR1 is SGHDT and CDR2 is YYEEEE in the germline V gene.

This clone was detected only once. This sequence joins TRBV12-3 or TRBV12-4 and TRBJ2-1, with D possibly being TRBD2 (5 bases). V gave up 5 bases and J gave up 15 bases, with 17 bases separating them. This CDR3 region has 12 residues. The CDR3 bases are TGTGCCAGCAGTAACTATCGGTTGGGGAGGTTCTTC. It is translated as CASSNYRLGRFF.

The chain employs TRBV7-3 and TRBJ2-5; possibly TRBD1 for D (5 bases). This CDR3 region has 13 residues. The V gene lost 5 bases and the J gene lost 2 bases, with 9 bases spanning the gap. Germline values: CDR1 SGHTA, CDR2 FQGTGA. CDR3 residues: CASSPGHQETQYF. CDR3 nucleotides: TGTGCCAGCAGCCCCGGACATCAAGAGACCCAGTACTTC.